These 13 T cell receptor beta chains share one sample of origin, sequenced in a study of T cell responses to AZD1222 COVID-19 vaccine. This table comes from immunoSEQ multiplex PCR, and its TCRdb copy is limited to in-frame clones, with some not included. The data contain 140,000 to 150,000 clones, roughly nine tenths of them singletons. This specimen consisted of peripheral blood, obtained 28 days after the second AZD1222 dose. These receptors came from an adult who received the AZD1222 COVID-19 vaccine.

This clone was observed once. J is TRBJ1-3 and V is TRBV10-3; D unresolved. The CDR3 loop spans 12 amino acids. The germline CDR1 and CDR2 sequences are ENHRY and SYGVKD. Trimming cost V 6 bases and J 0 bases, with 3 bases left between them. CDR3 DNA: TGTGCCATCAGGAGCTCTGGAAACACCATATATTTT. Translated: CAIRSSGNTIYF.

J is TRBJ2-7 and V is TRBV5-6; 8 bases line up with TRBD2. V shed 4 bases and J 4 bases; nucleotides not matched to a gene: 13. CDR3 length equals 16 residues. Germline lookup yields CDR1 SGHDT and CDR2 YYEEEE. The CDR3 region is CASSRWGAGAPYEQYF. Written as DNA, the CDR3 is TGTGCCAGCAGCCGGTGGGGAGCGGGGGCGCCATACGAGCAGTACTTC.

The chain carries TRBV7-6 and TRBJ2-3, with D unresolved. Per the germline V gene, CDR1 is SGHVS and CDR2 is FNYEAQ. Trimming took off 2 bases at V and 0 bases at J, with 9 bases between the two ends. This CDR3 has 15 amino acids. The CDR3, as DNA: TGTGCCAGCAGCTTACGGCGGAGTAGCACAGATACGCAGTATTTT. Translated, it gives CASSLRRSSTDTQYF.

CDR3 loop: CASSVAAQGRGYTF. CDR3 coding DNA: TGTGCCAGCAGCGTAGCAGCCCAGGGTAGGGGCTACACCTTC. The chain has TRBV9 and TRBJ1-2; tentatively, D is TRBD1 (5 bases). This CDR3 has 14 residues. Trimming pared 0 bases from V and 8 bases from J, leaving 14 bases between. Per germline, CDR1 SGDLS and CDR2 YYNGEE.

This chain uses TRBV5-4 with TRBJ1-2; tentative D call: TRBD1 (5 bases). The CDR3 sequence is 13 residues long. V lost 3 bases and J lost 3, with 9 bases in between. CDR1 and CDR2 (germline): SGHNT, YYREEE (reference sequence). The CDR3: CASSSGSDYGYTF. CDR3 coding DNA: TGTGCCAGCAGCTCAGGGTCCGACTATGGCTACACCTTC.

The chain has TRBV7-2 and TRBJ2-1; 10 bases map to TRBD2. Germline assignment: CDR1 SGHTA and CDR2 FQGNSA. The CDR3 loop spans 13 amino acids. CDR3 nucleotides: TGTGCTTCGGGACTAGCGTCGACGAATGAGCAGTTCTTC. Its protein product is CASGLASTNEQFF.

The genes are TRBV9 and TRBJ2-5; TRBD2 agrees at 11 bases. The germline CDR1 and CDR2 sequences are SGDLS and YYNGEE. V lost 3 bases and J lost 5; bases outside the gene matches: 6. This CDR3 comprises 15 residues. CDR3 sequence reads: CASSEVAGGRETQYF. The CDR3 region has the DNA TGTGCCAGCAGCGAGGTAGCGGGAGGGCGGGAGACCCAGTACTTC. The variable domain in full, completed from reference TRBV9 and TRBJ2-5, reads DSGVTQTPKHLITATGQRVTLRCSPRSGDLSVYWYQQSLDQGLQFLIQYYNGEERAKGNILERFSAQQFPDLHSELNLSSLELGDSALYFCASSEVAGGRETQYFGPGTRLLVL.

The rearrangement uses TRBV10-3 and TRBJ1-5; D perhaps matches TRBD1 (5 bases). Germline V gives CDR1 ENHRY, CDR2 SYGVKD. Trimming cost V 4 bases and J 5 bases, with 9 bases left between them. This CDR3 is 13 amino acids long. CDR3 sequence: CAISADNDQPQHF. The CDR3 nucleotides are TGTGCCATCAGTGCGGACAATGATCAGCCCCAGCATTTT.

The J gene is TRBJ2-3, the V gene TRBV14, with D unresolved. Trimming stripped 0 bases from V and 4 bases from J, with 5 bases between. Looked up from germline, CDR1 is SGHDN and CDR2 is FVKESK. CDR3 length equals 13 residues. The CDR3 loop is CASSQERPDTQYF. For the CDR3, the DNA is TGTGCCAGCAGCCAAGAACGTCCAGATACGCAGTATTTT.

This chain uses TRBV3-1 (or the pseudogene TRBV3-2) with TRBJ1-1; TRBD1 is a possible D gene (5 bases). Germline lookup yields CDR1 LGHDT and CDR2 YNNKEL (reference sequence). The CDR3 consists of 15 residues. V was pared by 0 bases and J by 11 bases, with 19 bases between. CDR3 sequence reads: CASSQDWGGTSAAFF. CDR3 DNA sequence: TGTGCCAGCAGCCAAGATTGGGGTGGGACGTCGGCGGCTTTCTTT.

The gene calls are TRBV3-1 (or the pseudogene TRBV3-2) and TRBJ2-5; D unclear. The CDR3 has 13 amino acids. Germline CDR1 and CDR2: LGHDT and YNNKEL (reference sequence). Deletions cut 3 bases from V and 4 bases from J, with 9 bases between. CDR3 nucleotide sequence: TGTGCCAGCAGCCAGGAGAGGAGAGAGACCCAGTACTTC. Amino acid sequence: CASSQERRETQYF.

This clone has just one count. V gene TRBV29-1 combines with J gene TRBJ2-5; D remains ambiguous. The CDR3 has 14 residues. Trimming removed 4 bases from V and 5 bases from J, with 17 bases in between. Germline-derived CDR1 and CDR2 are SQVTM and ANQGSEA. CDR3 coding DNA: TGCAGCGTTGGTCTCCTCCGGGCTGGGGAGACCCAGTACTTC. Encoded protein: CSVGLLRAGETQYF.

The CDR3 nucleotides read TGTGCCAGCACTGGGTCTGGGGCCAACGTCCTGACTTTC. As protein: CASTGSGANVLTF. The V gene is TRBV27, the J gene TRBJ2-6, with D unresolved. The CDR3 runs to 13 residues. CDR1 and CDR2 (germline): MNHEY, SMNVEV (reference sequence). V shed 7 bases and J shed 1 base, with 5 bases lying between them.